Included here is one TCR beta chain sequence, with context. Its antigen is as yet unknown. This record belongs to a study of T cell responses to AZD1222 COVID-19 vaccine. TCRdb's copy holds only in-frame clones and misses some; the assay was immunoSEQ multiplex PCR. The table records about 190,000 clones, 85% to 95% of them present only once. Whole-study findings and limits: Baseline serology detected seropositivity in only six AZD1222 recipients. White British ancestry dominated among donors, who included more females, and clonal diversity was possibly underestimated. After two AZD1222 doses, spike-specific TCR breadth and depth rose versus day 0.

The ends were cut back, 5 bases at V and 4 bases at J, with 11 bases in the middle. CDR1 is SGHTA and CDR2 is FQGNSA in the germline V gene. The CDR3 totals 13 residues. This TCR came from an adult in good health. The chain recombines TRBV7-2 with TRBJ1-2; D may be TRBD1 (5 bases). Sample: peripheral blood, taken on day 0 of AZD1222 vaccination. The CDR3, as DNA: TGTGCCAGCAGCATGACAGAAGTCTATGGCTACACCTTC. Its translation: CASSMTEVYGYTF.